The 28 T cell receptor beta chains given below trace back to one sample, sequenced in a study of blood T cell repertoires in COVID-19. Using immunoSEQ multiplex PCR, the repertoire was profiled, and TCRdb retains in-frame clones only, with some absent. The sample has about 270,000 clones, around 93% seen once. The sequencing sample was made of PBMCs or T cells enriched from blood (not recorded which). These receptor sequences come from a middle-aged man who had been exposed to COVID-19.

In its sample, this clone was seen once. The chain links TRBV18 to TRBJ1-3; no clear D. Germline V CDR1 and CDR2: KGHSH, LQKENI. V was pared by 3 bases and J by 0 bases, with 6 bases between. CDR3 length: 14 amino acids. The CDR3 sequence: CASSPDSSGNTIYF. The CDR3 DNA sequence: TGTGCCAGCTCACCCGACTCCTCTGGAAACACCATATATTTT.

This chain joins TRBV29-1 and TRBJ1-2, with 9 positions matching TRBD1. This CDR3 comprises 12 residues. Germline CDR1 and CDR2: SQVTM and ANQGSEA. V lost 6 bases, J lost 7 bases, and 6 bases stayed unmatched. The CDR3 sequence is CSVGQGISGYTF. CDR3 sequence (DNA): TGCAGCGTCGGACAGGGGATTTCTGGCTACACCTTC.

CDR3 protein: CASSLTTGQGFHEQYF. The DNA of the CDR3 is TGTGCCAGCAGTCTCACCACGGGACAGGGTTTCCACGAGCAGTACTTC. This chain links TRBV6-6 with TRBJ2-7, with 9 positions matching TRBD1. The CDR3 length is 16 residues. Germline CDR1 MNHNY, CDR2 SVGAGI (reference sequence). V shed 5 bases and J 5 bases; nucleotides not matched to a gene: 13.

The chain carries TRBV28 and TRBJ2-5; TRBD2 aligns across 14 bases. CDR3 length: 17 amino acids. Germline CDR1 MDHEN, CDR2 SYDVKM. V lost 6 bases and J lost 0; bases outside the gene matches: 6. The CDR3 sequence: CASRPGLAGEYQETQYF. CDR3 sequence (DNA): TGTGCCAGCAGACCGGGACTAGCGGGGGAGTACCAAGAGACCCAGTACTTC.

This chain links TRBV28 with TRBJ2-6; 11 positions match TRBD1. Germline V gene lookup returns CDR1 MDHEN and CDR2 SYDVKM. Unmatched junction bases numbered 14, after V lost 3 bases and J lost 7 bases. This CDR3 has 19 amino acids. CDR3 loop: CASSFSAGQGALGANVLTF. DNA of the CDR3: TGTGCCAGCAGTTTTTCCGCCGGACAGGGGGCGTTAGGTGCCAACGTCCTGACTTTC. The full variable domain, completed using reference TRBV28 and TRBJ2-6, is DVKVTQSSRYLVKRTGEKVFLECVQDMDHENMFWYRQDPGLGLRLIYFSYDVKMKEKGDIPEGYSVSREKKERFSLILESASTNQTSMYLCASSFSAGQGALGANVLTFGAGSRLTVL.

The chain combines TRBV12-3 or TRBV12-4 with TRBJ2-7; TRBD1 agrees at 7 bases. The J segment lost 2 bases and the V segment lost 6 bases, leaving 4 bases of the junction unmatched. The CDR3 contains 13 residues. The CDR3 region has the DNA TGTGCCAGCAGGACAGGGACGCCCTACGAGCAGTACTTC. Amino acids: CASRTGTPYEQYF.

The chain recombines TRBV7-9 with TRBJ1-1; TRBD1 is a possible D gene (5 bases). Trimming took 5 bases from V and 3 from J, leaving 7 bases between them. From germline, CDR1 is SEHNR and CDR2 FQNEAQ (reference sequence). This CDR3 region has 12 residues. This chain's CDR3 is CASSQGHTEAFF. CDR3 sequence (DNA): TGTGCCAGCAGCCAGGGTCACACTGAAGCTTTCTTT.

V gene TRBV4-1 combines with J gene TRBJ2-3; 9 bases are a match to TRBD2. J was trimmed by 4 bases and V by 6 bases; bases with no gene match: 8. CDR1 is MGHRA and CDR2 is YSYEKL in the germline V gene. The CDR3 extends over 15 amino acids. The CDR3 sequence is CASSRIAGAPDTQYF. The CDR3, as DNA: TGCGCCAGCAGTCGGATAGCGGGAGCTCCAGATACGCAGTATTTT.

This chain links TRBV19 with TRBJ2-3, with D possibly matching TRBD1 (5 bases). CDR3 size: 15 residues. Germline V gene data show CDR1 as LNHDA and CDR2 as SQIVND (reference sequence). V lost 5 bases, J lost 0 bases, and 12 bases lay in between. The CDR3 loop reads CASSGRQTSTDTQYF. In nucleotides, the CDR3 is TGTGCCAGTAGTGGCAGACAGACTAGCACAGATACGCAGTATTTT.

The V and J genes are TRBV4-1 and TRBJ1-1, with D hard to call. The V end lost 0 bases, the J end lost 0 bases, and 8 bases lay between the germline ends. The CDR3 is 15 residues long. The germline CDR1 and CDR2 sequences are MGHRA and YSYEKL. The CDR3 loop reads CASSQERQVNTEAFF. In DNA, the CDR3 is TGCGCCAGCAGCCAAGAAAGGCAGGTGAACACTGAAGCTTTCTTT.

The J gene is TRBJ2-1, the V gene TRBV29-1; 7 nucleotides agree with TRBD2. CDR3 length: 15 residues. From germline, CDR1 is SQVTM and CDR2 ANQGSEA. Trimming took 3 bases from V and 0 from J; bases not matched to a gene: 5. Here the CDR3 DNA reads TGCAGCGTTGACGGAGCGGGATACTCCTACAATGAGCAGTTCTTC. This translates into CSVDGAGYSYNEQFF.

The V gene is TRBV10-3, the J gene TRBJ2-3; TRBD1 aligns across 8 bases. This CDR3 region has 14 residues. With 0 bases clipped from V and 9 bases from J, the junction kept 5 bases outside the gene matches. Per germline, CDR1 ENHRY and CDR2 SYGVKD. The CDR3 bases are TGTGCCATCAGTGAGTCGTCCGGACAGGGAACGCAGTATTTT. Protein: CAISESSGQGTQYF.

CDR3 loop: CASSPPRTSGRYVGLNTGELFF. The CDR3, as DNA: TGTGCCAGCAGCCCTCCTCGGACTAGCGGGAGATATGTTGGGTTGAACACCGGGGAGCTGTTTTTT. The rearrangement joins TRBV28 to TRBJ2-2, with TRBD2 identical over 13 bases. J lost 1 base, V lost 6 bases, and 20 bases had no gene match. The CDR3 is 22 amino acids. Germline CDR1 and CDR2: MDHEN and SYDVKM.

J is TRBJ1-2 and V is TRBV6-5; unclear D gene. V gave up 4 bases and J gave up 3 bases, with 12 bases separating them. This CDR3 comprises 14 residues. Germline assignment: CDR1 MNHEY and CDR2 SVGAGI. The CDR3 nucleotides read TGTGCCAGCAGTTTAGACATTAGAGACTATGGCTACACCTTC. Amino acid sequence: CASSLDIRDYGYTF.

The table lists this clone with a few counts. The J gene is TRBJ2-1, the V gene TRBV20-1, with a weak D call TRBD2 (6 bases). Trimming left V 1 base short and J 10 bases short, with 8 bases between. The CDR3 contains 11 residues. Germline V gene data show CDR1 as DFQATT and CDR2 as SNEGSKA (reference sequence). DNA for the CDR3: TGCAGTGCTAGAGGACTAGGAGAGCAGTTCTTC. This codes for CSARGLGEQFF.

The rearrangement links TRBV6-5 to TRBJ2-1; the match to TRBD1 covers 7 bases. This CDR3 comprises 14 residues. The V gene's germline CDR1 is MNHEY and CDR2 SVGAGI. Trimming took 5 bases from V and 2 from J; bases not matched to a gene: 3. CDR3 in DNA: TGTGCCAGCAGTACCGGGACAGCCTACAATGAGCAGTTCTTC. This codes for CASSTGTAYNEQFF.

The CDR3 loop is CASTGGTTNEKLFF. The DNA of the CDR3 is TGTGCCAGCACAGGGGGGACAACTAATGAAAAACTGTTTTTT. The chain links TRBV6-5 to TRBJ1-4; 7 positions agree with TRBD1. Germline CDR1 MNHEY, CDR2 SVGAGI. The CDR3 has 14 amino acids. After removal of 7 bases from V and 0 bases from J, the junction contained 2 bases not matched to a gene.

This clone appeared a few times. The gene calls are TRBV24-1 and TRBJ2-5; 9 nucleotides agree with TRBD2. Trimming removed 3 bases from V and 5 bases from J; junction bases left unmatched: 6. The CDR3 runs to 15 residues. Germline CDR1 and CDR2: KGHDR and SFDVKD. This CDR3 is CATSDTPGTSETQYF. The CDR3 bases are TGTGCCACCAGTGATACTCCCGGGACTAGCGAGACCCAGTACTTC.

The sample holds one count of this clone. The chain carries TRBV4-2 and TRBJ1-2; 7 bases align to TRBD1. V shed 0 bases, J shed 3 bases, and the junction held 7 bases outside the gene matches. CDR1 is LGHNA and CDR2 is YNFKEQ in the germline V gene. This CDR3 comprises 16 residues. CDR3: CASSQDMMDRYYGYTF. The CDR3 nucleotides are TGTGCCAGCAGCCAAGATATGATGGACAGGTACTATGGCTACACCTTC.

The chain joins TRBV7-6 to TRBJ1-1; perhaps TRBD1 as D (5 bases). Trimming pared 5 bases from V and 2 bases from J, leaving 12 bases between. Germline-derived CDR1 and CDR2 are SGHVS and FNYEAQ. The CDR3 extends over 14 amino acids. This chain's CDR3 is CASSLGQSNTEAFF. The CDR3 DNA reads TGTGCCAGCAGCCTAGGACAATCTAACACTGAAGCTTTCTTT.

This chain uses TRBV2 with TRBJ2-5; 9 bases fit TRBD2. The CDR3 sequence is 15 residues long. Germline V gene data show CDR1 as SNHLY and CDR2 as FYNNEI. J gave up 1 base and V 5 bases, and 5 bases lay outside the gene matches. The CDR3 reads CASSSSGVLQETQYF. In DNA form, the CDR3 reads TGTGCCAGCAGTTCTAGCGGGGTTCTCCAAGAGACCCAGTACTTC.

The CDR3 region is CASSPRQAAYNEQFF. CDR3 coding DNA: TGTGCCAGCAGCCCCCGACAGGCCGCCTACAATGAGCAGTTCTTC. The V gene is TRBV9, the J gene TRBJ2-1; a weak D match, TRBD1 (6 bases). This CDR3 is 15 amino acids long. Germline V gene lookup returns CDR1 SGDLS and CDR2 YYNGEE. Trimming cost V 4 bases and J 2 bases, with 13 bases left between them.

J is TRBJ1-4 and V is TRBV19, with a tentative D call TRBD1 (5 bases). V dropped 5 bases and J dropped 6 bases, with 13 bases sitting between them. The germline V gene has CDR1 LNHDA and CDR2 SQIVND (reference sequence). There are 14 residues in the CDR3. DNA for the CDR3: TGTGCCAGTAGTGGAGGGGCAGTAGATGAAAAACTGTTTTTT. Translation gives CASSGGAVDEKLFF.

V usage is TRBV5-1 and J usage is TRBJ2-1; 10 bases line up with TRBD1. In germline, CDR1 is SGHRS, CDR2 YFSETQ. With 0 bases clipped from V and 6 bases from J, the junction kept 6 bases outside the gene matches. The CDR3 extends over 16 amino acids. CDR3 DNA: TGCGCCAGCAGCTTGGTGGGACAGGGGTTTCTCAATGAGCAGTTCTTC. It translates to CASSLVGQGFLNEQFF.

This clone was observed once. The CDR3 reads CASSPRLSFAWGYTF. DNA of the CDR3: TGTGCCAGCAGCCCCCGCCTTTCCTTTGCGTGGGGCTACACCTTC. This chain joins TRBV7-9 and TRBJ1-2; D unresolved. Germline lookup yields CDR1 SEHNR and CDR2 FQNEAQ (reference sequence). Trimming cost V 5 bases and J 8 bases, with 21 bases left between them. The CDR3 has 15 amino acids.

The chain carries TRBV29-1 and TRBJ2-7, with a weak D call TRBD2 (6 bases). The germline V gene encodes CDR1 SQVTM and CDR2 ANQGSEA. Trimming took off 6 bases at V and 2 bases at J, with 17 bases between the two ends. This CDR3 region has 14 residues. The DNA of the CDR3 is TGCAGCGTCGCTGGGACTCCGACCCCCTACGAGCAGTACTTC. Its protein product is CSVAGTPTPYEQYF.

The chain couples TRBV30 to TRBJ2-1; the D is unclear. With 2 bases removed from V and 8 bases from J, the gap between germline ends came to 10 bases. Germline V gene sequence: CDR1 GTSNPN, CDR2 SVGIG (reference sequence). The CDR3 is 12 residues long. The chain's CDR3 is CAWSLVLDEQFF. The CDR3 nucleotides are TGTGCCTGGAGTCTAGTTTTAGATGAGCAGTTCTTC.

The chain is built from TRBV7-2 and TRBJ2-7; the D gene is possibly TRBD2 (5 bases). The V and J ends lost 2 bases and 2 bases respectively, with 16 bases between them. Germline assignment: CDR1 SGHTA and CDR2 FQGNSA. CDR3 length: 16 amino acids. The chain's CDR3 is CASSLKVGVGTYEQYF. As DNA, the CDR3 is TGTGCCAGCAGCTTAAAGGTGGGAGTAGGAACCTACGAGCAGTACTTC.